A selection of T cell receptor beta chains follows, all from one sample in a study of blood T cell repertoires in COVID-19. The protocol was immunoSEQ multiplex PCR, while the TCRdb copy is restricted to in-frame clones and leaves out a portion. Of just over 300,000 clones in the sample, almost 90% were seen once. The sample comprised PBMCs or T cells enriched from blood (not recorded which). Receptor source: a woman aged 18-29 years with acute COVID-19. Both conserved end residues are part of each CDR3. D genes are given only for firm matches. Size values are once, few and many counts, or a class for expanded clones, and some rows have none.

TGTGCCAGCAGTGATACTAACAGGGTGACTGAAGCTTTCTTT,CASSDTNRVTEAFF,NA,TRBV11-2,TRBJ1-1,NA
TGTGCCAGCACCCCAAGAGGGGGCTACACCTTC,CASTPRGGYTF,NA,TRBV2,TRBJ1-2,NA
TGTGCCAGCACCCCTCGGTGGGGCAGAGAAAAACTGTTTTTT,CASTPRWGREKLFF,NA,TRBV27,TRBJ1-4,NA
TGTGCCAGCAGTTACAGGGGACTAGCTGGGCAGTTCTTC,CASSYRGLAGQFF,TRBD2,TRBV6-5,TRBJ2-1,NA
TGTGCCAGCTCCGACGGGGGACAGAATGGCTACACCTTC,CASSDGGQNGYTF,TRBD1,TRBV11-3,TRBJ1-2,NA
TGTGCCAGCAGCCTCGGGACAGGGGGCTCAAACACCATATATTTT,CASSLGTGGSNTIYF,TRBD1,TRBV2,TRBJ1-3,NA
TGTGCCAGCAGCGTAGCTTGGGAGCGGGAGGGTCACGAGCAGTACTTC,CASSVAWEREGHEQYF,TRBD2,TRBV9,TRBJ2-7,NA
TGTGCCAGTAGTGCCCGGACTAGCGGGAGCAATGAGCAGTTCTTC,CASSARTSGSNEQFF,TRBD2,TRBV19,TRBJ2-1,few
TGTGCCAGCAGTTTTGGGGGGACCGACACTGAAGCTTTCTTT,CASSFGGTDTEAFF,NA,TRBV28,TRBJ1-1,NA
TGCGCCAGCAGTGGGGGGAGCGGGAGAGCAGATACGCAGTATTTT,CASSGGSGRADTQYF,TRBD2,TRBV10-2,TRBJ2-3,NA
TGTGCCAGCAGCTTAGCGCAGGGTGGCGGGAGGGGCTCCTACGAGCAGTACTTC,CASSLAQGGGRGSYEQYF,TRBD2,TRBV7-6,TRBJ2-7,once
TGTGCCAGCAGCGTAGAGGGACAGGGGGCTGGAAACACCATATATTTT,CASSVEGQGAGNTIYF,TRBD1,TRBV9,TRBJ1-3,few
TGTGCCAGCAGTTTCCAGGGACTACCAAGCACAGATACGCAGTATTTT,CASSFQGLPSTDTQYF,TRBD2,TRBV27,TRBJ2-3,NA
TGTGCCAGTAGTCTCAGGACGGTGCTAGCGGGAGGCCCCTACAATGAGCAGTTCTTC,CASSLRTVLAGGPYNEQFF,TRBD2,TRBV19,TRBJ2-1,NA
TGCAGCGTTGCCGCAGGGGGTGGGGATCAGCCCCAGCATTTT,CSVAAGGGDQPQHF,TRBD1,TRBV29-1,TRBJ1-5,once
TGTGCCAGCAGTTACTCCCCACTAGCGGGGGGAATCACCGGGGAGCTGTTTTTT,CASSYSPLAGGITGELFF,TRBD2,TRBV6-2/TRBV6-3,TRBJ2-2,NA
TGCAGCGTTGGGAGACTAGCGGGCTCCTACGAGCAGTACTTC,CSVGRLAGSYEQYF,TRBD2,TRBV29-1,TRBJ2-7,NA
TGTGCCAGCAGCTTAGCGCTTCAGAACAATCAGCCCCAGCATTTT,CASSLALQNNQPQHF,NA,TRBV7-2,TRBJ1-5,NA
TGTGCCAGCAGTCGTGCTATAGCTTTCGGGAGCTCTGGAAACACCATATATTTT,CASSRAIAFGSSGNTIYF,NA,TRBV2,TRBJ1-3,NA
TGTGCCATGAGTGGGGGGCCGAACACTGAAGCTTTCTTT,CAMSGGPNTEAFF,NA,TRBV10-3,TRBJ1-1,NA
TGTGCCAGCAGCTTAATTCCGGGACAGGGTATCTACGAGCAGTACTTC,CASSLIPGQGIYEQYF,TRBD1,TRBV5-6,TRBJ2-7,NA
TGTGCCAGCAGTCGCCCCAAGCGAGGTTCGGGTGAGACCCAGTACTTC,CASSRPKRGSGETQYF,NA,TRBV6-2/TRBV6-3,TRBJ2-5,NA
TGTGCCAGCAGGCGGGACAGGGGTTGGGAGACCCAGTACTTC,CASRRDRGWETQYF,TRBD1,TRBV27,TRBJ2-5,NA
TGCGCCAGCAGAGGGGGGGCCGGCTACGAGCAGTACTTC,CASRGGAGYEQYF,NA,TRBV5-1,TRBJ2-7,once
TGTGCCAGCAGTCCCGATGGATCGAGGGAAGAGACCCAGTACTTC,CASSPDGSREETQYF,NA,TRBV27,TRBJ2-5,once